Listed here is a single T cell receptor beta chain. This entry is derived from a study of T cell repertoires in aging, cancer and after chemotherapy. Trimming took 8 bases from V and 0 from J, leaving 7 bases between them. The germline CDR1 and CDR2 sequences are LNHNV and YYDKDF (reference sequence). This CDR3 has 12 amino acids. The template was genomic DNA from peripheral blood, not RNA. Rearranged V-D-J TRB sequences were amplified with a mixed TRB-A/B primer pool. TCRdb reprocessed the multiplex PCR reads with MiXCR, giving one entry per CDR3 protein. The sample carries over 9,000 distinct CDR3 sequences, around 38% recorded once.

The clonotype originates from a human donor in good health. Sequences were obtained from blood. The chain carries TRBV15 and TRBJ1-1; D may be TRBD1 (6 bases). CDR3: CATGQMNTEAFF. Written as DNA, the CDR3 is TGTGCCACCGGACAGATGAACACTGAAGCTTTCTTT.